A single sample gave rise to the 13 T cell receptor beta chains below, sequenced in a study of blood T cell repertoires in COVID-19. Repertoires were generated with immunoSEQ multiplex PCR, while TCRdb's copy carries only in-frame clones and drops some. The sample yields tens of thousands of clones, approximately 88% seen once. Input material: peripheral blood. These receptors all stem from a woman aged 60-75 years with COVID-19, enrolled during active disease.

The rearrangement uses TRBV7-8 and TRBJ1-1; TRBD1 aligns across 7 bases. Per germline, CDR1 SGHVS and CDR2 FQNEAQ. V shed 5 bases and J 1 base; nucleotides not matched to a gene: 4. The CDR3 has 14 residues. CDR3 nucleotides: TGTGCCAGCAGCCGAGGGGGCTCGAACACTGAAGCTTTCTTT. Translating gives CASSRGGSNTEAFF.

V gene TRBV19 combines with J gene TRBJ2-1, with 7 bases lining up with TRBD2. Unmatched junction bases numbered 5, after V lost 2 bases and J lost 7 bases. The CDR3 totals 14 residues. The V gene's germline CDR1 is LNHDA and CDR2 SQIVND (reference sequence). As DNA, the CDR3 is TGTGCCAGTAGTATAATACTAGCGTCGAATGAGCAGTTCTTC. This codes for CASSIILASNEQFF.

This clone has only one observation. The chain has TRBV13 and TRBJ1-2; possible D gene TRBD1, 6 bases. The CDR3 is made up of 15 amino acids. Deletions cut 0 bases from V and 7 bases from J, with 15 bases between. CDR1 PRHDT and CDR2 FYEKMQ come from the germline V gene (reference sequence). CDR3 protein: CASSLGFRAGAGYTF. The CDR3 region has the DNA TGTGCCAGCAGCTTAGGATTTCGGGCAGGGGCTGGCTACACCTTC.

The rearrangement links TRBV11-2 to TRBJ1-1; D not resolved. V was shortened by 5 bases and J by 0 bases, with 7 bases between the two germline ends. Germline V lookup: CDR1 SGHAT, CDR2 FQNNGV. This CDR3 spans 13 amino acids. The CDR3 bases are TGTGCCAGCAGCGCGCGCTTGAACACTGAAGCTTTCTTT. This encodes CASSARLNTEAFF.

The sample holds a few counts of this clone. The chain employs TRBV27 and TRBJ1-4; D possibly corresponds to TRBD1 (5 bases). The V end was cut by 0 bases, the J end by 4 bases, with 9 bases between. Germline CDR1 and CDR2: MNHEY and SMNVEV (reference sequence). The length of the CDR3 is 15 residues. As DNA, the CDR3 is TGTGCCAGCAGTTTATCGGCAGGGTTTAATGAAAAACTGTTTTTT. Its protein is CASSLSAGFNEKLFF.

The rearrangement joins TRBV24-1 to TRBJ2-1, with a weak D call TRBD1 (5 bases). V was cut by 4 bases and J by 5 bases, with 17 bases left in between. This CDR3 contains 16 residues. Per germline, CDR1 KGHDR and CDR2 SFDVKD. CDR3 residues: CATSEARAPGHNEQFF. DNA for the CDR3: TGTGCCACCAGTGAAGCCAGGGCCCCTGGACACAATGAGCAGTTCTTC.

The genes are TRBV19 and TRBJ1-2, with 7 bases that match TRBD1. This CDR3 is 14 amino acids long. Germline CDR1 is LNHDA and CDR2 is SQIVND (reference sequence). Losses at the gene ends were 4 bases for V and 3 bases for J; bases not matched to a gene: 5. The CDR3 DNA sequence: TGTGCCAGTAGTACGACAGGGTCGGACTATGGCTACACCTTC. Encoded protein: CASSTTGSDYGYTF.

This chain connects TRBV19 to TRBJ2-6, with 9 positions matching TRBD2. The germline gives CDR1 LNHDA, CDR2 SQIVND (reference sequence). The CDR3 extends over 14 amino acids. Trimming took 7 bases from V and 2 from J; bases not matched to a gene: 0. CDR3 loop: CASTSGAGANVLTF. In nucleotides, the CDR3 is TGTGCCAGTACTAGCGGGGCTGGGGCCAACGTCCTGACTTTC.

V gene TRBV4-1 combines with J gene TRBJ1-1; 9 positions match TRBD1. V shed 0 bases and J 6 bases; nucleotides not matched to a gene: 5. This CDR3 comprises 15 residues. CDR1 is MGHRA and CDR2 is YSYEKL in the germline V gene. The DNA of the CDR3 is TGCGCCAGCAGCCAAGACGCGAGGACAGGGGCTGAAGCTTTCTTT. Protein: CASSQDARTGAEAFF.

This chain links TRBV28 with TRBJ2-1, with 9 bases lining up with TRBD1. CDR1 MDHEN and CDR2 SYDVKM come from the germline V gene. The V and J ends lost 5 bases and 8 bases, in that order; junction bases with no gene match: 13. This CDR3 comprises 16 residues. CDR3 region: CASSPPTGGTPDEQFF. The CDR3 DNA is TGTGCCAGCAGTCCACCGACAGGGGGTACCCCAGATGAGCAGTTCTTC.

The rearrangement uses TRBV7-2 and TRBJ1-2; TRBD1 aligns across 8 bases. From germline, CDR1 is SGHTA and CDR2 FQGNSA. The junction had 9 bases not matched to a gene; V was cut back by 1 base and J by 8 bases. CDR3 length: 15 amino acids. CDR3 in amino acids: CASSLVGQEIQGYTF. The DNA for the CDR3 is TGTGCCAGCAGCTTAGTGGGACAGGAGATTCAGGGCTACACCTTC.

This rearrangement joins TRBV2 to TRBJ1-5, with a possible D match to TRBD1 (6 bases). Looked up from germline, CDR1 is SNHLY and CDR2 is FYNNEI. The germline V and J ends were trimmed by 2 bases and 4 bases, with 12 bases remaining between them. The CDR3 consists of 15 residues. The DNA for the CDR3 is TGTGCCAGCAGTGAACAGGGGCAGGTTAATCAGCCCCAGCATTTT. Encoded protein: CASSEQGQVNQPQHF.

The J gene is TRBJ1-1, the V gene TRBV19; TRBD1 matches 8 bases. The junction had 6 bases not matched to a gene; V was cut back by 3 bases and J by 0 bases. CDR1 and CDR2 (germline): LNHDA, SQIVND (reference sequence). The CDR3 consists of 16 residues. CDR3 in DNA: TGTGCCAGTAGTATCGGCAGGGGGCCCCTGAACACTGAAGCTTTCTTT. Translating it yields CASSIGRGPLNTEAFF.